The source of this TCR beta chain is a study of blood T cells in healthy people across ages. General study points: Diversity figures derived from one million T cells were judged to underestimate the true value. Leaving the PBMCs unsorted stopped any conclusive comparison of naive versus antigen-experienced cells.

Germline V gene lookup returns CDR1 KGHSH and CDR2 LQKENI. The germline V and J ends were trimmed by 6 bases and 1 base, with 13 bases remaining between them. This CDR3 spans 16 amino acids. In the case of this clonotype: Its antigen is as yet unknown.

Through a sample-barcoded 5' primer and a J-beta primer mix, a second PCR was run for 7 to 11 cycles. Each TCR beta cDNA got a 12-nucleotide random molecular identifier. One entry per CDR3 protein, called by TCRdb with MiXCR from the 5' RACE reads. This sample has about 580,000 distinct CDR3 sequences, with less than 60% found just once. The gene calls are TRBV18 and TRBJ2-6; D is unresolved. Material for sequencing was blood. The origin of this receptor is an older man in good health. The CDR3 sequence is CASSYTVVSGANVLTF. CDR3 bases: TGTGCCAGCTCTTACACAGTGGTTTCTGGGGCCAACGTCCTGACTTTC.